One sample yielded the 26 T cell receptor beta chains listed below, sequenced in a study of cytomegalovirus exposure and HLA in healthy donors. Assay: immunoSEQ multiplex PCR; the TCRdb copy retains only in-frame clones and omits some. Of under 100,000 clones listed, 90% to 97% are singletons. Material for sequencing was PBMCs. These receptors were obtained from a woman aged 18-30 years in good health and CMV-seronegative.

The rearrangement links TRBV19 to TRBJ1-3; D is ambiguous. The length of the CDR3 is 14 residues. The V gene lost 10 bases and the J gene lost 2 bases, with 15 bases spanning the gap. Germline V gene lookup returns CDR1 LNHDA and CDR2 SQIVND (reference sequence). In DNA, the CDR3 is TGTGCCACCGGTGGAAGTCAGGCTGGAAACACCATATATTTT. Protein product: CATGGSQAGNTIYF.

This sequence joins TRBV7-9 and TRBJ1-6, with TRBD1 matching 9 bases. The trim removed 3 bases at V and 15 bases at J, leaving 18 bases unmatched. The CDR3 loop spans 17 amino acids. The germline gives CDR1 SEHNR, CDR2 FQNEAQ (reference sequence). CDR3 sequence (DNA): TGTGCCAGCAGCTTCCATGTACTCGGGACAGGGACGATAGTCCTCCACTTT. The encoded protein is CASSFHVLGTGTIVLHF.

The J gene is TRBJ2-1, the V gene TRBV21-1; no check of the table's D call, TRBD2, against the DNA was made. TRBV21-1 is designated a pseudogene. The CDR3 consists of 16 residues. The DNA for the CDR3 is TGTGCCAGCAGCCTGAACCTCGGACTCGAAGACAATGAGCAGTTCTTC. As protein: CASSLNLGLEDNEQFF.

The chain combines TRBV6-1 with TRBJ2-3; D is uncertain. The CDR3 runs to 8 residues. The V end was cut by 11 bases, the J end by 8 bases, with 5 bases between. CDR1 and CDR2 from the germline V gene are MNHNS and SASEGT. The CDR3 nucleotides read TGTGCCTGCGGTACGCAGTATTTT. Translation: CACGTQYF.

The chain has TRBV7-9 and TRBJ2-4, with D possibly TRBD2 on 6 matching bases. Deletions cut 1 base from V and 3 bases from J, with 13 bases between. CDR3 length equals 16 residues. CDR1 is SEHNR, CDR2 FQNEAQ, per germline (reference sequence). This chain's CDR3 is CASSLGGGIGKNIQYF. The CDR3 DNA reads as TGTGCCAGCAGCTTAGGGGGCGGGATTGGCAAAAACATTCAGTACTTC.

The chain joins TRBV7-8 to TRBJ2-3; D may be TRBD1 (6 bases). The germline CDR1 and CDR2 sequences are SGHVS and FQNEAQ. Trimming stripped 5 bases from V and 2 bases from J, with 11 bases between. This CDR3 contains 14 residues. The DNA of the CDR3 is TGTGCCAGCAGCCTTGGACAGTCCACAGATACGCAGTATTTT. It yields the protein CASSLGQSTDTQYF.

CDR3 region: CASSLHRDTNTEAFF. CDR3 sequence (DNA): TGTGCCAGCAGCCTTCACCGGGACACCAACACTGAAGCTTTCTTT. The rearrangement links TRBV4-2 to TRBJ1-1; the D gene is possibly TRBD1 (6 bases). In germline, CDR1 is LGHNA, CDR2 YNFKEQ. V was pared by 4 bases and J by 2 bases, with 14 bases between. This CDR3 comprises 15 residues.

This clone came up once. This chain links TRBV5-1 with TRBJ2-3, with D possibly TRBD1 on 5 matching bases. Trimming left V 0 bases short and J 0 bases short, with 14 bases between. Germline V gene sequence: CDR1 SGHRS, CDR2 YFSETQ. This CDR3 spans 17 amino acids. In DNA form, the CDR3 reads TGCGCCAGCAGCTTGGGCAGAACAGGAACTAGCACAGATACGCAGTATTTT. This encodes CASSLGRTGTSTDTQYF.

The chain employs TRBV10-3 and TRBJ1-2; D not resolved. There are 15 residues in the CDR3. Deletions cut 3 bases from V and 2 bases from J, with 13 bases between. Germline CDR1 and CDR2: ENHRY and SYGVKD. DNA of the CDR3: TGTGCCATCAGTGACAAGGGAGATGCGAACTATGGCTACACCTTC. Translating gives CAISDKGDANYGYTF.

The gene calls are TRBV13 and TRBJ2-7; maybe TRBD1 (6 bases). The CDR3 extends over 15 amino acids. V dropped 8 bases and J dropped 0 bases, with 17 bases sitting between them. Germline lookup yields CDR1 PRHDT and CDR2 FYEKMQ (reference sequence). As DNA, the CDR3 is TGTGCCAGCGTCTCAGGACAGCTTCACTCCTACGAGCAGTACTTC. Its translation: CASVSGQLHSYEQYF.

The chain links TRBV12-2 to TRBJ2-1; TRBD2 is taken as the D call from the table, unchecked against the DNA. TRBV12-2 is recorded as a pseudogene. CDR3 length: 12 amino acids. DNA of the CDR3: TGTGCAAGTCGACGCGTCTGCGATGAGCAGTTCTTC. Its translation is CASRRVCDEQFF.

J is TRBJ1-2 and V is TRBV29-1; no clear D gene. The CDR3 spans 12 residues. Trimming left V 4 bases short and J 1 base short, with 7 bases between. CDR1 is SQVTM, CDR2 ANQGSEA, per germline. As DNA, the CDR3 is TGCAGCGTTGTTCCCCTTAACTATGGCTACACCTTC. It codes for CSVVPLNYGYTF.

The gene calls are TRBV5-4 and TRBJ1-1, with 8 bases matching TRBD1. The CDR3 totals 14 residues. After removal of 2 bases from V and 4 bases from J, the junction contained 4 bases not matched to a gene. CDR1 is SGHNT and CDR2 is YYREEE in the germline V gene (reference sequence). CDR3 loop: CASSFGQGSTEAFF. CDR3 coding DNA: TGTGCCAGCAGCTTCGGACAGGGAAGCACTGAAGCTTTCTTT. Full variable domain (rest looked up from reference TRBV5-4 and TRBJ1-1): ETGVTQSPTHLIKTRGQQVTLRCSSQSGHNTVSWYQQALGQGPQFIFQYYREEENGRGNFPPRFSGLQFPNYSSELNVNALELDDSALYLCASSFGQGSTEAFFGQGTRLTVV.

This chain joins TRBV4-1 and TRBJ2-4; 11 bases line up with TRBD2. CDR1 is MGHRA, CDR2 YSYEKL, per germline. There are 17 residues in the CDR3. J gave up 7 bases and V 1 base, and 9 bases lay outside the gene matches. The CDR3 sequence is CASSQVGVAGGGNIQYF. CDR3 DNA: TGCGCCAGCAGCCAAGTGGGAGTAGCGGGAGGGGGTAACATTCAGTACTTC.

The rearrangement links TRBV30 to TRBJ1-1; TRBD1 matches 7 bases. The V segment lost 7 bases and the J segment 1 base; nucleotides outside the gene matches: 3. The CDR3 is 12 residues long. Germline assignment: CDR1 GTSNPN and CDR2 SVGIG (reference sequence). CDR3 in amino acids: CASGQSNTEAFF. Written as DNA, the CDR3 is TGTGCCTCGGGACAGTCGAACACTGAAGCTTTCTTT.

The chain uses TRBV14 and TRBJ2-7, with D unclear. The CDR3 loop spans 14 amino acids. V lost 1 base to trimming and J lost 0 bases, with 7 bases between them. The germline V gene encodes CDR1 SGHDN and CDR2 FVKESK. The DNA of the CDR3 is TGTGCCAGCAGCCAAGGAGGATACTCCTACGAGCAGTACTTC. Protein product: CASSQGGYSYEQYF. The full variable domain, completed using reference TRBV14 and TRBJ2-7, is EAGVTQFPSHSVIEKGQTVTLRCDPISGHDNLYWYRRVMGKEIKFLLHFVKESKQDESGMPNNRFLAERTGGTYSTLKVQPAELEDSGVYFCASSQGGYSYEQYFGPGTRLTVT.

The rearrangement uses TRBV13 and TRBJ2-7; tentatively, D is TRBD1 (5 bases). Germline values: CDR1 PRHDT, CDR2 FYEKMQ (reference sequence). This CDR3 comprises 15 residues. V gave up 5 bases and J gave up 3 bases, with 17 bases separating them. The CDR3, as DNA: TGTGCCAGCAGCCCCCGCCCTCAGGGTCTCTACGAGCAGTACTTC. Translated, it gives CASSPRPQGLYEQYF.

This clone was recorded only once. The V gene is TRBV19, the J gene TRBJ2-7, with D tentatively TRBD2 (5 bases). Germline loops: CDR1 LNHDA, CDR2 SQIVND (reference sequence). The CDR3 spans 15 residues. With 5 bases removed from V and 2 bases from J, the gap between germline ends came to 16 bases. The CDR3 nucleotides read TGTGCCAGTAGTCCCCTCGGGCGGGTCGCCTACGAGCAGTACTTC. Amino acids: CASSPLGRVAYEQYF.

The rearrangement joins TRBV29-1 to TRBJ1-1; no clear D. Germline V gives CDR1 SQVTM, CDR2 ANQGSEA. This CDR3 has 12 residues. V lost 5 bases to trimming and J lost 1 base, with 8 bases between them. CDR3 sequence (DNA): TGCAGCGTTAATGCGGGGAACACTGAAGCTTTCTTT. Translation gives CSVNAGNTEAFF.

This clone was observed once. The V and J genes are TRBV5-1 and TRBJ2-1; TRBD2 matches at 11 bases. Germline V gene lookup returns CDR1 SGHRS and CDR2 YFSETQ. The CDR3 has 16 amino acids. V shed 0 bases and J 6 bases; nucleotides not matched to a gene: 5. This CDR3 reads CASSLEPGLAANEQFF. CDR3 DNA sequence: TGCGCCAGCAGCTTGGAACCGGGACTAGCGGCCAATGAGCAGTTCTTC.

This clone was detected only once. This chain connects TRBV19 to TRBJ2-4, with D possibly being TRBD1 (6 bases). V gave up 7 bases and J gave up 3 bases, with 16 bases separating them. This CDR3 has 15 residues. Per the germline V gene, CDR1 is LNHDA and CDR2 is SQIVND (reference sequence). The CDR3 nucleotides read TGTGCCAGTACCCCATACAGGGATGGCAAAAACATTCAGTACTTC. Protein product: CASTPYRDGKNIQYF.

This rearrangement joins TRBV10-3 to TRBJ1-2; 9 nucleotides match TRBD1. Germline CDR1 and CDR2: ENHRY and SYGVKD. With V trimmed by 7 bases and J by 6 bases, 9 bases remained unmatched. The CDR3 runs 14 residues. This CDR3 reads CAITPGTGINGYTF. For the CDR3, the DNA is TGTGCCATCACCCCCGGGACAGGGATAAATGGCTACACCTTC.

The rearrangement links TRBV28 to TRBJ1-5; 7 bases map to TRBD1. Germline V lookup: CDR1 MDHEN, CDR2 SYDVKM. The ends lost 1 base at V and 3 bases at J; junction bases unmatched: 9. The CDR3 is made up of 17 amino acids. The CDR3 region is CASSLFGGQQFNQPQHF. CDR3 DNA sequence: TGTGCCAGCAGTTTATTTGGGGGACAGCAATTCAATCAGCCCCAGCATTTT. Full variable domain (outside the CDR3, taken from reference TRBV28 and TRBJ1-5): DVKVTQSSRYLVKRTGEKVFLECVQDMDHENMFWYRQDPGLGLRLIYFSYDVKMKEKGDIPEGYSVSREKKERFSLILESASTNQTSMYLCASSLFGGQQFNQPQHFGDGTRLSIL.

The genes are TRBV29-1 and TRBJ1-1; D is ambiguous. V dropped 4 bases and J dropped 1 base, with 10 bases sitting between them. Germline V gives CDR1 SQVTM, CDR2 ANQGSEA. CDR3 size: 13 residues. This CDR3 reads CSVARHQNTEAFF. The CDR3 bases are TGCAGCGTTGCTCGACATCAGAACACTGAAGCTTTCTTT. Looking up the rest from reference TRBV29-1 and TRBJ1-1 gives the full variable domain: SAVISQKPSRDICQRGTSLTIQCQVDSQVTMMFWYRQQPGQSLTLIATANQGSEATYESGFVIDKFPISRPNLTFSTLTVSNMSPEDSSIYLCSVARHQNTEAFFGQGTRLTVV.

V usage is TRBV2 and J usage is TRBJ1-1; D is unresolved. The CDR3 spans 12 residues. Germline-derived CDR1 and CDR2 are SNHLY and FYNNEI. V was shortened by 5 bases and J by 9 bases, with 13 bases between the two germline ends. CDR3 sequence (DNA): TGTGCCAGCAGTTTAGACCAACAGAAAGCTTTCTTT. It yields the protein CASSLDQQKAFF.

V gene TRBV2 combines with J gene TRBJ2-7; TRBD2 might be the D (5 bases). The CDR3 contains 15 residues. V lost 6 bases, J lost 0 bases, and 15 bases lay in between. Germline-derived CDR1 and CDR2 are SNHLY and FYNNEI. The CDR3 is CASSPRVGLSYEQYF. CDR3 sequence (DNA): TGTGCCAGCAGCCCCCGGGTTGGACTCTCCTACGAGCAGTACTTC.